One sample yielded the 23 T cell receptor beta chains listed below, sequenced in a study of CD8+ T cells in alopecia areata. TCR sequencing used cDNA made by reverse transcription of extracted RNA. Sequencing used immunoSEQ multiplex PCR; TCRdb keeps in-frame clones, though not all of them. The sample holds some 110,000 clones, over 60% seen once. The specimen sequenced was CD4+ T cells sorted from blood. These receptors originate from a human donor in good health.

Many counts were recorded for this clone. This rearrangement joins TRBV5-5 to TRBJ1-4, with D uncertain. V gave up 0 bases and J gave up 4 bases, with 7 bases separating them. The CDR3 is 14 residues long. Germline assignment: CDR1 SGHKS and CDR2 YYEKEE (reference sequence). The DNA for the CDR3 is TGTGCCAGCAGCTTGGTAGCCCGTAATGAAAAACTGTTTTTT. Protein: CASSLVARNEKLFF.

V gene TRBV29-1 combines with J gene TRBJ1-2; no reliable D call. CDR3 length: 13 amino acids. The V gene's germline CDR1 is SQVTM and CDR2 ANQGSEA. V gave up 1 base and J gave up 4 bases, with 10 bases separating them. CDR3 bases: TGCAGCGTTGAAGGGAACGTCGGCTATGGCTACACCTTC. Its protein product is CSVEGNVGYGYTF.

This clone occurred a few times. The chain's CDR3 is CASRTSGTGGGYTF. In DNA form, the CDR3 reads TGTGCCAGCAGAACATCCGGGACAGGGGGTGGCTACACCTTC. The chain is built from TRBV2 and TRBJ1-2, with 11 bases lining up with TRBD1. Germline V gives CDR1 SNHLY, CDR2 FYNNEI. The CDR3 is 14 residues long. V trimming: 6 bases; J trimming: 7 bases; junction bases outside the gene matches: 7.

There are a few counts of this clone. This rearrangement joins TRBV27 to TRBJ1-2, with 7 nucleotides matching TRBD1. The CDR3 totals 14 residues. Germline CDR1 and CDR2: MNHEY and SMNVEV (reference sequence). Losses at the gene ends were 3 bases for V and 6 bases for J; bases not matched to a gene: 7. CDR3: CASSFAGGNDGYTF. CDR3 DNA: TGTGCCAGCAGTTTCGCAGGGGGAAACGATGGCTACACCTTC.

The V gene is TRBV30, the J gene TRBJ2-2, with D possibly TRBD1 on 5 matching bases. V was pared by 0 bases and J by 7 bases, with 9 bases between. The CDR3 has 13 residues. Germline CDR1 is GTSNPN and CDR2 is SVGIG (reference sequence). The CDR3 spells CAWSVGVVGELFF. The CDR3 DNA is TGTGCCTGGAGTGTAGGGGTTGTCGGGGAGCTGTTTTTT.

The V and J genes are TRBV7-9 and TRBJ1-1; no clear D gene. V shed 4 bases and J shed 8 bases, with 8 bases lying between them. The CDR3 sequence is 11 residues long. Germline lookup yields CDR1 SEHNR and CDR2 FQNEAQ (reference sequence). CDR3 sequence: CASSWGREAFF. CDR3 nucleotides: TGTGCCAGCAGCTGGGGTAGGGAAGCTTTCTTT. The full variable domain, completed using reference TRBV7-9 and TRBJ1-1, is DTGVSQNPRHKITKRGQNVTFRCDPISEHNRLYWYRQTLGQGPEFLTYFQNEAQLEKSRLLSDRFSAERPKGSFSTLEIQRTEQGDSAMYLCASSWGREAFFGQGTRLTVV.

A single count supports this clone. The gene calls are TRBV4-1 and TRBJ2-2; 7 bases are a match to TRBD2. Germline V gene data show CDR1 as MGHRA and CDR2 as YSYEKL. The junction had 6 bases not matched to a gene; V was cut back by 3 bases and J by 8 bases. This CDR3 contains 14 residues. The chain's CDR3 is CASSQGGMQGELFF. For the CDR3, the DNA is TGCGCCAGCAGCCAGGGAGGGATGCAGGGGGAGCTGTTTTTT.

The chain's CDR3 is CSVATGLGDTQYF. Here the CDR3 DNA reads TGCAGCGTAGCCACAGGGCTCGGGGATACGCAGTATTTT. The V call is TRBV29-1, the J call TRBJ2-3, with D tentatively TRBD1 (6 bases). Germline V lookup: CDR1 SQVTM, CDR2 ANQGSEA. V gave up 6 bases and J gave up 6 bases, with 16 bases separating them. The CDR3 extends over 13 amino acids.

This chain joins TRBV2 and TRBJ1-5; 12 bases align to TRBD1. Germline loops: CDR1 SNHLY, CDR2 FYNNEI. The junction had 11 bases not matched to a gene; V was cut back by 4 bases and J by 7 bases. This CDR3 is 17 amino acids long. The chain's CDR3 is CASSGGTGGFRYQPQHF. The CDR3 DNA reads TGTGCCAGCAGTGGGGGGACAGGGGGCTTCCGTTACCAGCCCCAGCATTTT.

CDR3 sequence (DNA): TGTGCCAGCAGCAAAACCCAAGAGACCCAGTACTTC. Amino acids: CASSKTQETQYF. The chain links TRBV9 to TRBJ2-5; D is ambiguous. Germline assignment: CDR1 SGDLS and CDR2 YYNGEE. The CDR3 totals 12 residues. V dropped 4 bases and J dropped 1 base, with 5 bases sitting between them.

This clone has only a few counts. The V and J genes are TRBV7-9 and TRBJ1-5, with a tentative D call TRBD1 (6 bases). Germline V gene sequence: CDR1 SEHNR, CDR2 FQNEAQ (reference sequence). The CDR3 loop spans 14 amino acids. The germline V and J ends were trimmed by 8 bases and 7 bases, with 18 bases remaining between them. The CDR3 bases are TGTGCCAGCTCGCCAGGCCAGGGGTACCAGCCCCAGCATTTT. Its translation is CASSPGQGYQPQHF.

The genes are TRBV5-4 and TRBJ1-1, with 7 nucleotides matching TRBD1. The CDR3 loop spans 14 amino acids. In germline, CDR1 is SGHNT, CDR2 YYREEE (reference sequence). Losses at the gene ends were 3 bases for V and 1 base for J; bases not matched to a gene: 3. The CDR3 DNA reads as TGTGCCAGCAGCTCGCGGACAGGGAACACTGAAGCTTTCTTT. Amino acid sequence: CASSSRTGNTEAFF.

This clone turned up a few times. This chain uses TRBV6-1 with TRBJ2-6; D not resolved. The CDR3 spans 15 residues. V was shortened by 5 bases and J by 1 base, with 9 bases between the two germline ends. Germline values: CDR1 MNHNS, CDR2 SASEGT. CDR3 sequence: CASSWAQSGANVLTF. DNA of the CDR3: TGTGCCAGCAGTTGGGCCCAATCTGGGGCCAACGTCCTGACTTTC.

The table lists this clone with a few counts. V is TRBV11-1 and J is TRBJ1-1; 7 bases are a match to TRBD1. Germline CDR1 is SGHAT and CDR2 is FQDESV (reference sequence). V lost 2 bases and J lost 4; bases outside the gene matches: 10. This CDR3 contains 16 residues. The CDR3 loop is CASSLQGGYRSTEAFF. The CDR3 DNA sequence: TGTGCCAGCAGCTTACAGGGGGGATATAGAAGCACTGAAGCTTTCTTT.

As DNA, the CDR3 is TGTGCCACCCTTGAGCCCGGAGACACCGGGGAGCTGTTTTTT. Translated, it gives CATLEPGDTGELFF. The rearrangement links TRBV10-3 to TRBJ2-2; D uncertain. Trimming left V 10 bases short and J 3 bases short, with 15 bases between. Germline V gene lookup returns CDR1 ENHRY and CDR2 SYGVKD. The CDR3 has 14 residues.

J is TRBJ2-7 and V is TRBV5-4; possibly TRBD1 for D (6 bases). There are 15 residues in the CDR3. The ends were cut back, 0 bases at V and 0 bases at J, with 10 bases in the middle. The germline CDR1 and CDR2 sequences are SGHNT and YYREEE (reference sequence). CDR3 coding DNA: TGTGCCAGCAGCTTGGGGCGGACAGCCTCCTACGAGCAGTACTTC. Translation gives CASSLGRTASYEQYF.

CDR3 sequence reads: CASRSQGPVWGYTF. The CDR3 DNA follows: TGTGCCAGCAGATCACAAGGGCCGGTGTGGGGCTACACCTTC. The chain carries TRBV6-5 and TRBJ1-2; D remains ambiguous. V was cut by 6 bases and J by 8 bases, with 19 bases left in between. From germline, CDR1 is MNHEY and CDR2 SVGAGI. The CDR3 has 14 amino acids.

The chain is built from TRBV2 and TRBJ1-4, with D perhaps matching TRBD1 (5 bases). The CDR3 has 13 amino acids. V lost 8 bases and J lost 5, with 12 bases in between. Germline V gene lookup returns CDR1 SNHLY and CDR2 FYNNEI. Here the CDR3 DNA reads TGTGCCAGCTCCGGGACGGGGAATGAAAAACTGTTTTTT. Protein: CASSGTGNEKLFF.

V is TRBV5-5 and J is TRBJ2-7; D unclear. This CDR3 region has 15 residues. Trimming shortened V by 4 bases and J by 1 base, and 15 bases separated the two germline ends. Germline V gene lookup returns CDR1 SGHKS and CDR2 YYEKEE (reference sequence). The CDR3 protein is CASSPNILRSYEQYF. CDR3 nucleotides: TGTGCCAGCAGCCCAAACATATTGCGGTCCTACGAGCAGTACTTC.

This chain uses TRBV9 with TRBJ2-3, with a tentative D call TRBD2 (6 bases). The CDR3 is 11 amino acids. The germline CDR1 and CDR2 sequences are SGDLS and YYNGEE. Trimming left V 9 bases short and J 6 bases short, with 11 bases between. The DNA for the CDR3 is TGTGCCACCCGACGGGGGGATACGCAGTATTTT. Translation gives CATRRGDTQYF.

The J gene is TRBJ2-3, the V gene TRBV30, with 9 nucleotides matching TRBD1. The germline gives CDR1 GTSNPN, CDR2 SVGIG (reference sequence). The CDR3 loop spans 15 amino acids. Unmatched junction bases numbered 5, after V lost 1 base and J lost 3 bases. The CDR3 DNA sequence: TGTGCCTGGAGTGGGGGGGACAGGGCGACAGATACGCAGTATTTT. Translating gives CAWSGGDRATDTQYF.

This clone was seen a handful of times. The rearrangement uses TRBV5-1 and TRBJ1-2, with D possibly matching TRBD1 (5 bases). Trimming stripped 0 bases from V and 0 bases from J, with 9 bases between. This CDR3 has 15 amino acids. CDR1 and CDR2 from the germline V gene are SGHRS and YFSETQ. The CDR3 DNA is TGCGCCAGCAGCTTGGAAGCAGGGTCTAACTATGGCTACACCTTC. Translated: CASSLEAGSNYGYTF.

This chain uses TRBV7-3 with TRBJ1-1; no clear D gene. Germline V lookup: CDR1 SGHTA, CDR2 FQGTGA. V gave up 4 bases and J gave up 6 bases, with 6 bases separating them. There are 11 residues in the CDR3. CDR3 region: CASSSHPEAFF. Here the CDR3 DNA reads TGTGCCAGCAGCTCCCATCCTGAAGCTTTCTTT.